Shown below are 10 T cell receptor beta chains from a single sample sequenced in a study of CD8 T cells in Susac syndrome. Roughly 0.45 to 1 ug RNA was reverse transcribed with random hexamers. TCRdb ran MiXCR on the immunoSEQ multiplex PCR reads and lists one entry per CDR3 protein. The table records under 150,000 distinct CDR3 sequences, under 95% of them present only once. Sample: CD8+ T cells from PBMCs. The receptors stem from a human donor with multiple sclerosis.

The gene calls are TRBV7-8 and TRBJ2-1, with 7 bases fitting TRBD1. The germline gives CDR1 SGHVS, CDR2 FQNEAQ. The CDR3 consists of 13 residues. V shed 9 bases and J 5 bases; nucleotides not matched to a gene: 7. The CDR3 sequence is CASSGTANNEQFF. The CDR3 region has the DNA TGTGCCAGTTCTGGGACAGCCAACAATGAGCAGTTCTTC.

CDR3 coding DNA: TGTGCCAGCAGCTTGATGGATGGCTACACCTTC. Translating gives CASSLMDGYTF. The chain is built from TRBV11-2 and TRBJ1-2; the D is unclear. The CDR3 extends over 11 amino acids. Germline assignment: CDR1 SGHAT and CDR2 FQNNGV. The V end lost 3 bases, the J end lost 6 bases, and 5 bases lay between the germline ends.

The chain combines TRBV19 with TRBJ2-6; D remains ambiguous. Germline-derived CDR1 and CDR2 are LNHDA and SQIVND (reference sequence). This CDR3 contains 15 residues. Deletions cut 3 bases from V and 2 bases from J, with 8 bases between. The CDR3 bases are TGTGCCAGTAGTATTGGAGAGCCTGGGGCCAACGTCCTGACTTTC. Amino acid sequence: CASSIGEPGANVLTF.

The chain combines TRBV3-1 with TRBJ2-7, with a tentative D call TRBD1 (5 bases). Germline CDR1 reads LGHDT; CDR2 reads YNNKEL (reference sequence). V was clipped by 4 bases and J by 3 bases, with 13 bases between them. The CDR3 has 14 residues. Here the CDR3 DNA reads TGTGCCAGCAGCCTCTCGATCAGGGTCTACGAGCAGTACTTC. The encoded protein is CASSLSIRVYEQYF.

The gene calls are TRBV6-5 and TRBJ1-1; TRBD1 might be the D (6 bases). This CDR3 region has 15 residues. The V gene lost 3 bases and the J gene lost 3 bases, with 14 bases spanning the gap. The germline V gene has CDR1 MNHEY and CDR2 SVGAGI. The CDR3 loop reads CASSYLGGEDTEAFF. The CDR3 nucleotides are TGTGCCAGCAGTTATCTGGGGGGCGAGGACACTGAAGCTTTCTTT.

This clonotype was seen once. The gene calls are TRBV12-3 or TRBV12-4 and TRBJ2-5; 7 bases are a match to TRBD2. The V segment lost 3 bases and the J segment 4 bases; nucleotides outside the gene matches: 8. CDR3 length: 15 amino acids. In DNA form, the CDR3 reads TGTGCCAGCAGTTTTGGGTGGGAGCGGGGAGAGACCCAGTACTTC. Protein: CASSFGWERGETQYF.

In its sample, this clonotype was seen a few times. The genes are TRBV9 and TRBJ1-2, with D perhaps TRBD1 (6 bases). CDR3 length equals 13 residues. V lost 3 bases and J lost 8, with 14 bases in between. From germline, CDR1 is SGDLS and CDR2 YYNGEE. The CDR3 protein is CASSEGGSYGYTF. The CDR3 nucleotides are TGTGCCAGCAGCGAGGGGGGGTCCTACGGCTACACCTTC. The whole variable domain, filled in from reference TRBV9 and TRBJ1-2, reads DSGVTQTPKHLITATGQRVTLRCSPRSGDLSVYWYQQSLDQGLQFLIQYYNGEERAKGNILERFSAQQFPDLHSELNLSSLELGDSALYFCASSEGGSYGYTFGSGTRLTVV.

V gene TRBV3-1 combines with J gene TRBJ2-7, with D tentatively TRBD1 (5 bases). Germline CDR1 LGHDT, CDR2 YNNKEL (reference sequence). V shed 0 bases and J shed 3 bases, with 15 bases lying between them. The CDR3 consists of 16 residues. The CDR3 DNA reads TGTGCCAGCAGCCAAGATCGGCCGGACACTATCTACGAGCAGTACTTC. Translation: CASSQDRPDTIYEQYF.

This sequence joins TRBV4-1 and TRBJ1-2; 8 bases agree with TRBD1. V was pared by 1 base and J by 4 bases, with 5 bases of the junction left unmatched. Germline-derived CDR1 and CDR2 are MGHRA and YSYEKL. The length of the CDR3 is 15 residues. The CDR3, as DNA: TGCGCCAGCAGCCAAGTCGAGGACAGGGTCTATGGCTACACCTTC. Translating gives CASSQVEDRVYGYTF.

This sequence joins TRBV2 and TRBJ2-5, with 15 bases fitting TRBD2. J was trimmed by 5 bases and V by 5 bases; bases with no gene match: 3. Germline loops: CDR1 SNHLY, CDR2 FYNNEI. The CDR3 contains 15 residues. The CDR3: CASSWTSGRAETQYF. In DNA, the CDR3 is TGTGCCAGCAGTTGGACTAGCGGGAGGGCCGAGACCCAGTACTTC.